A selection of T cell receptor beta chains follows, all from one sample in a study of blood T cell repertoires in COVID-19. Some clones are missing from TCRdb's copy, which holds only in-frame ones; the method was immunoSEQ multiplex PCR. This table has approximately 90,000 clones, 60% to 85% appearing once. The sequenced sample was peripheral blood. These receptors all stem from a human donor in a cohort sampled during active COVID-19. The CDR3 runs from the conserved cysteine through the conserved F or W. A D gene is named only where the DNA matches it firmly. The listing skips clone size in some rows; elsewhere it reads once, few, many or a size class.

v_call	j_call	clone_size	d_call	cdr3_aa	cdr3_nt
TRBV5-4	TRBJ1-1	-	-	CASSLEGRGTEAFF	TGTGCCAGCAGCTTGGAGGGCAGGGGCACTGAAGCTTTCTTT
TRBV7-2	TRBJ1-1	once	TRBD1	CASSPRTGGNTEAFF	TGTGCCAGCAGCCCGAGGACAGGGGGCAACACTGAAGCTTTCTTT
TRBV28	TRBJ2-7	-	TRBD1	CASSLSRDRASYEQYF	TGTGCCAGCAGTTTATCCCGGGACAGGGCATCCTACGAGCAGTACTTC
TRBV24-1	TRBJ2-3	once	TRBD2	CATRGSGRADTQYF	TGTGCCACCAGGGGTAGCGGGAGGGCAGATACGCAGTATTTT
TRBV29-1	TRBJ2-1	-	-	CSAVDRSSYNEQFF	TGCAGCGCTGTCGACAGGTCCTCCTACAATGAGCAGTTCTTC
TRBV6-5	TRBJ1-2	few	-	CASSFNQGNYGYTF	TGTGCCAGCAGTTTCAATCAGGGGAACTATGGCTACACCTTC
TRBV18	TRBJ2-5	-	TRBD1	CASSLAGTASQETQYF	TGTGCCAGCTCACTGGCCGGGACAGCTTCACAAGAGACCCAGTACTTC
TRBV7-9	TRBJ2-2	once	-	CASSLDTGANTGELFF	TGTGCCAGCAGCTTAGATACGGGGGCGAACACCGGGGAGCTGTTTTTT
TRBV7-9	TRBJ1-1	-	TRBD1	CASSPSTGAEAFF	TGTGCCAGCAGCCCATCTACAGGGGCTGAAGCTTTCTTT
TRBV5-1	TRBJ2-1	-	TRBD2	CASSLGLAGDYNEQFF	TGCGCCAGCAGCTTAGGACTAGCGGGGGATTACAATGAGCAGTTCTTC
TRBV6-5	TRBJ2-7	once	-	CASTQRRGEQYF	TGTGCCAGCACCCAGAGGCGGGGCGAGCAGTACTTC
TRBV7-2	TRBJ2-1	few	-	CASSSSTGIEQFF	TGTGCCAGCAGCTCGTCTACAGGGATTGAGCAGTTCTTC
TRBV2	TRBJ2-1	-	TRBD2	CASRPLAGGRNEQFF	TGTGCCAGCAGACCCCTAGCGGGAGGGCGAAATGAGCAGTTCTTC
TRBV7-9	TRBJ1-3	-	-	CASTGPGNSGNTIYF	TGTGCCAGCACCGGACCGGGAAACTCTGGAAACACCATATATTTT
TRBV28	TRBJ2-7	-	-	CASSSSGLRYEQYF	TGTGCCAGCAGCAGTAGCGGCCTCCGCTACGAGCAGTACTTC
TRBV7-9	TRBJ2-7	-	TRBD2	CASSPGGSLSYEQYF	TGTGCCAGCAGTCCCGGGGGGTCCCTTTCCTACGAGCAGTACTTC
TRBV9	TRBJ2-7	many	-	CASRPDRSYEQYF	TGTGCCAGCAGACCAGACAGGTCCTACGAGCAGTACTTC
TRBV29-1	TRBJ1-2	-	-	CSVTGSNYGYTF	TGCAGCGTTACTGGGAGTAACTATGGCTACACCTTC
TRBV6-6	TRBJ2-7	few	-	CASSYSTSYEQYF	TGTGCCAGCAGTTACTCGACTAGCTACGAGCAGTACTTC
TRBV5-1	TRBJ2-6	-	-	CASSSTSGGANVLTF	TGCGCCAGCAGCTCGACCTCGGGAGGGGCCAACGTCCTGACTTTC
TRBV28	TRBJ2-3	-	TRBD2	CASRELAGYTDTQYF	TGTGCCAGCAGGGAACTAGCGGGATACACAGATACGCAGTATTTT
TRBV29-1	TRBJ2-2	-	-	CSIPGGISGELFF	TGCAGTATCCCAGGGGGGATTAGCGGGGAGCTGTTTTTT
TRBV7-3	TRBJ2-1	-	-	CASSSTSSYNEQFF	TGTGCCAGCAGCTCGACTAGCTCCTACAATGAGCAGTTCTTC
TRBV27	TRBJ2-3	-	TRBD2	CASSKSGAVWDTQYF	TGTGCCAGCAGCAAAAGCGGGGCGGTTTGGGATACGCAGTATTTT
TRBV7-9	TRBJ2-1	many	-	CASRPRLGQRPYNEQFF	TGTGCCAGCAGACCCCGGTTGGGACAACGCCCCTACAATGAGCAGTTCTTC
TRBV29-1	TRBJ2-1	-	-	CSVEGPYGGEQFF	TGCAGCGTTGAAGGCCCCTACGGAGGTGAGCAGTTCTTC